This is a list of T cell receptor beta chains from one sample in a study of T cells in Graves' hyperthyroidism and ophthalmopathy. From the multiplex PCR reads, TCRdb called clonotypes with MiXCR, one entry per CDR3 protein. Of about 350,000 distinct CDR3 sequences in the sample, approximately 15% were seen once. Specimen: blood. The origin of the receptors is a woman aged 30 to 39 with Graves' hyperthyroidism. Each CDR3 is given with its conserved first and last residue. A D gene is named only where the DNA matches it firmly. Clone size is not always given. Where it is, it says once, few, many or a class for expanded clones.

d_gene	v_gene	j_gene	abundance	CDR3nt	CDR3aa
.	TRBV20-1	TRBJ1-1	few	TGCAGTGCTACGGGTCGAATCATGAACACTGAAGCTTCCTTT	CSATGRIMNTEASF
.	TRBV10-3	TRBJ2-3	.	TGTGCCATAGCGGAGGGAGCTAGCACAGATACGCAGTATTTT	CAIAEGASTDTQYF
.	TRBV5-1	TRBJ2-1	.	TGTGCCAGCAGCCGCCTGGGAGGCTCCAACAATGAGCAGTTCTTC	CASSRLGGSNNEQFF
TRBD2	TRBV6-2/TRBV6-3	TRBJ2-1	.	TGTGCCAGCAGTGGTGGGGGACTAGCGGGAGGCGAGCAGTTCTTC	CASSGGGLAGGEQFF
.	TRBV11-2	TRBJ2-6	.	TGTGCCAGCAGCCCTGCTGAGGCCAACGTCCTGACTTTC	CASSPAEANVLTF
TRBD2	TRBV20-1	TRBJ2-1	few	TGCAGTGCTCCTAGCGGGGTTGGTATATTCGCCTACAATGAGCAGTTCTTC	CSAPSGVGIFAYNEQFF
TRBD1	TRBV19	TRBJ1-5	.	TGTGCCAGTACCTCCAGGGGGGGCGCCCAGCCCCAGCATTTT	CASTSRGGAQPQHF
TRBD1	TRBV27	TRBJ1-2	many	TGTGCCAGCAGTCCAACGACAGGGCGCACTAACTATGGCTACACCTTC	CASSPTTGRTNYGYTF
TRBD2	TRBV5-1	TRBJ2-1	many	TGCGCCAGCAGCACCGGACTAGCGGATTACAATGAGCAGTTCTTC	CASSTGLADYNEQFF
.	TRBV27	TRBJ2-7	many	TGTGCCAGCAGTTTAAGGGGGGGCGAGCAGTACTTC	CASSLRGGEQYF
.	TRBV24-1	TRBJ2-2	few	TGTGCCACCAGTGATATGGGGCGGGACACCGGGGAGCTGTTTTTT	CATSDMGRDTGELFF
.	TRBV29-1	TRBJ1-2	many	TGCAGCGTCCAAGCGGATAACTATGGCTACACCTTC	CSVQADNYGYTF
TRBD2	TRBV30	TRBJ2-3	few	TGTGCCGTAACTAGCGGGGTGAGCACAGATACGCAGTATTTT	CAVTSGVSTDTQYF
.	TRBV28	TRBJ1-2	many	TGTGCCAGCAGTTTCGGGAGGACATATGGCTACACCTTC	CASSFGRTYGYTF
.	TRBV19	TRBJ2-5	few	TGTGCCAGTAGTATACTGGACAGAGAGACCCAGTACTTC	CASSILDRETQYF
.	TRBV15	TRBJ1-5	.	TGTGCCACCAGCCCGGGATACCATCAGCCCCAGCATTTT	CATSPGYHQPQHF
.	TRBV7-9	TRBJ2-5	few	TGTGCCAGCAACTTAGGGGAGGAGACCCAGTACTTC	CASNLGEETQYF
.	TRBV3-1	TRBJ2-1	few	TGTGCCAGCAGCCAGAAATCCCAACTGTTCTTC	CASSQKSQLFF
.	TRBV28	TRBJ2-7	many	TGTGCCAGCAGTCCACTAACGAGTTTAGAGGGGAACGAGCAGTACTTC	CASSPLTSLEGNEQYF
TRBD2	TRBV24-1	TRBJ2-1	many	TGTGCCACCAGTGACCCTCCTAGCGGGAGGCAGTTCTTC	CATSDPPSGRQFF
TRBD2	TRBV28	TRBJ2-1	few	TGTGCCAGCAGGCCGGGGGGAGCGTCCTACAATGAGCAGTTCTTC	CASRPGGASYNEQFF
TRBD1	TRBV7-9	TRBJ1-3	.	TGTGCCAGCAGCGTGGGACAGGCGAACACCATATATTTT	CASSVGQANTIYF
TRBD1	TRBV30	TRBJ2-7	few	TGTGCTACGGACAGGGGTGTTTACGAGCAGTACTTC	CATDRGVYEQYF
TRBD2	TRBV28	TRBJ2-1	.	TGTGCCAGCAGTCGGGCGGGAGGGGGGTCCTACAATGAGCAGTTCTTC	CASSRAGGGSYNEQFF
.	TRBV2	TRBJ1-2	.	TGTGCCAGCAGTGAAGCTAGGTCTGGGGGGGGCTACACCTTC	CASSEARSGGGYTF
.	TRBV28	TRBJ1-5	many	TGTGCCAGCAGTATAAGCAATCAGCCCCAGCATTTT	CASSISNQPQHF
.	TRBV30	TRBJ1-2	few	TGTGCCTGGAGTCTAAACTCAGGGTTATCGGGGTATGGCTACACCTTC	CAWSLNSGLSGYGYTF
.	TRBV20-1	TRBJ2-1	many	TGCAGTGCTAGATCGGGCAGGGGGGCCTACAATGAGCAGTTCTTC	CSARSGRGAYNEQFF
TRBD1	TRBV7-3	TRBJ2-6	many	TGTGCCAGCAGCCCAACAGGGGCGCGGTCGGGGGCCAACGTCCTGACTTTC	CASSPTGARSGANVLTF
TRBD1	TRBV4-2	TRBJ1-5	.	TGTGCCAGCAGCCAAGATTTGGGGGACAGCCATCAGCCCCAGCATTTT	CASSQDLGDSHQPQHF
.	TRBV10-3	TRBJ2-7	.	TGTGCCATCAGTGCAGGGTGGGACGAGCAGTACTTC	CAISAGWDEQYF
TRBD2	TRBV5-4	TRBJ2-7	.	TGTGCCAGCAGCTTCCGGGAGGGCTCCTACGAGCAGTACTTC	CASSFREGSYEQYF
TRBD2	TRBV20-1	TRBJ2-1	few	TGCAGTGCTAGACGGGAGGGCTCCTACAATGAGCAGTTCTTC	CSARREGSYNEQFF
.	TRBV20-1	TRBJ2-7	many	TGCAGTGCTAGAGTCCCACTTACCTACGAGCAGTACTTC	CSARVPLTYEQYF
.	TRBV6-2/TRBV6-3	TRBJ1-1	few	TGTGCCAGCAGCTCGTCCCCCTGGGACACTGAAGCTTTCTTT	CASSSSPWDTEAFF
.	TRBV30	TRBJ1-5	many	TGTGCCTGGAAATCGCAGGGCGGGCAGCCCCAGCATTTT	CAWKSQGGQPQHF
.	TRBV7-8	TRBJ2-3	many	TGTGCCAGCAGCCGAAGTAGCGGCACAGATACGCAGTATTTT	CASSRSSGTDTQYF
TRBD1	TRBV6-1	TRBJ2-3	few	TGTGCCAGCAGTGAAAAAAGGACAGGGGGCGTTCGAGATACGCAGTATTTT	CASSEKRTGGVRDTQYF
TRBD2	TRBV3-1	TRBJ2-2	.	TGTGCCAGCAGCCCACCCGGGGGGACCGGGGAGCTGTTTTTT	CASSPPGGTGELFF
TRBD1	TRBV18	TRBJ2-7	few	TGTGCCAGCTCACCCCCCGACAGGGTCAACTACGAGCAGTACTTC	CASSPPDRVNYEQYF
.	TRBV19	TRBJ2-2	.	TGTGCCAGTAGTTCGGGGACGGGTTTGGCCGGGGAGCTGTTTTTT	CASSSGTGLAGELFF
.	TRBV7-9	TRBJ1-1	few	TGTGCCAGCAGTAGTTTCACAAACACTGAAGCTTTCTTT	CASSSFTNTEAFF
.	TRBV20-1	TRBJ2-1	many	TGCAGTGCTAAGGGGGAGGGGCAGTCCCATGAGCAGTTCTTC	CSAKGEGQSHEQFF